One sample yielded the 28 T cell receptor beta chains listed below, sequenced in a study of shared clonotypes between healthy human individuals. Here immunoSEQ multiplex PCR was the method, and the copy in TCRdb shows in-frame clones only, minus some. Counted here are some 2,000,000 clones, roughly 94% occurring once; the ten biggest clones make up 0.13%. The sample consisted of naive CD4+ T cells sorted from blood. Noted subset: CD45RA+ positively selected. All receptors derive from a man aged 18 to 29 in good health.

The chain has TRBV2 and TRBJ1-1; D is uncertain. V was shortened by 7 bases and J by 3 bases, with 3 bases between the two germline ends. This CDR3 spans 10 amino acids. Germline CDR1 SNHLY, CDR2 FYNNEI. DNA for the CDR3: TGTGCCAGCATGGACACTGAAGCTTTCTTT. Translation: CASMDTEAFF.

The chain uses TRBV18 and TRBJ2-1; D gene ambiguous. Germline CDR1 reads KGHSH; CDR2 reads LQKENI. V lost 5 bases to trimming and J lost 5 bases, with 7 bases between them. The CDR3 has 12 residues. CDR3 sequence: CASSDGNNEQFF. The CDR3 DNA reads TGTGCCAGCTCAGACGGAAACAATGAGCAGTTCTTC. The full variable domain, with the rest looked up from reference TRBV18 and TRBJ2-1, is NAGVMQNPRHLVRRRGQEARLRCSPMKGHSHVYWYRQLPEEGLKFMVYLQKENIIDESGMPKERFSAEFPKEGPSILRIQQVVRGDSAAYFCASSDGNNEQFFGPGTRLTVL.

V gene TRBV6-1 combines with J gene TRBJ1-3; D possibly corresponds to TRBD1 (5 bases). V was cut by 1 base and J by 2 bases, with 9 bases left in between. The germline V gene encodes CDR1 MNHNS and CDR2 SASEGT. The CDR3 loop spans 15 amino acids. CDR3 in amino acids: CASSEGLGAGNTIYF. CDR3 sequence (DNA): TGTGCCAGCAGTGAAGGGTTGGGGGCTGGAAACACCATATATTTT.

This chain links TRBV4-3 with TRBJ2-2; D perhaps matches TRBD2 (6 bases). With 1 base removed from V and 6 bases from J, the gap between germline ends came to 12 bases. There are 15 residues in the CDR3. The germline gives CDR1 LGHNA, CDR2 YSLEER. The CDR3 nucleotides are TGCGCCAGCAGCCAAGTGACTAGAGTTTCCGGGGAGCTGTTTTTT. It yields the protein CASSQVTRVSGELFF.

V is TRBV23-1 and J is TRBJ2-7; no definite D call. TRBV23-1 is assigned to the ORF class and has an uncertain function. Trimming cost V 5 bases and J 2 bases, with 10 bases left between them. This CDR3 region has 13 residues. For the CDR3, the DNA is TGCGCCAGCAGTAGACCCCTTCCCTACGAGCAGTACTTC. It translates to CASSRPLPYEQYF.

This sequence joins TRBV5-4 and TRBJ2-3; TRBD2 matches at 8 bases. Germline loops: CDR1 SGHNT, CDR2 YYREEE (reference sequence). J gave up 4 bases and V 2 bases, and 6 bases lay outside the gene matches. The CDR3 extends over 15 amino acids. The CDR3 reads CASSFSGVVSDTQYF. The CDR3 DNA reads TGTGCCAGCAGCTTTAGCGGGGTAGTTTCAGATACGCAGTATTTT.

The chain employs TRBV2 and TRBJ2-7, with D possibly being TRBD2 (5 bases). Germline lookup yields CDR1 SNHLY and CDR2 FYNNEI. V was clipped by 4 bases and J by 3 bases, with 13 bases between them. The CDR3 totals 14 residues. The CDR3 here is CASSGAIRGYEQYF. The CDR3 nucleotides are TGTGCCAGCAGTGGTGCTATACGGGGCTACGAGCAGTACTTC.

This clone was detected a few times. The CDR3 spells CASSARGQGNTGELFF. In DNA form, the CDR3 reads TGCGCCAGCAGCGCAAGGGGACAGGGTAACACCGGGGAGCTGTTTTTT. The chain couples TRBV5-1 to TRBJ2-2; 9 positions match TRBD1. V gave up 4 bases and J gave up 2 bases; unmatched junction bases: 6. The CDR3 is 16 residues long. Germline V lookup: CDR1 SGHRS, CDR2 YFSETQ.

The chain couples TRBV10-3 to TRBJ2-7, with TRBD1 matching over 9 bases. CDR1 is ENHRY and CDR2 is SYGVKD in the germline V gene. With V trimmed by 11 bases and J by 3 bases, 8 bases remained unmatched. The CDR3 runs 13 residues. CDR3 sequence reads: CASGTGSNYEQYF. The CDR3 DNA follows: TGTGCCTCAGGGACAGGGAGTAACTACGAGCAGTACTTC.

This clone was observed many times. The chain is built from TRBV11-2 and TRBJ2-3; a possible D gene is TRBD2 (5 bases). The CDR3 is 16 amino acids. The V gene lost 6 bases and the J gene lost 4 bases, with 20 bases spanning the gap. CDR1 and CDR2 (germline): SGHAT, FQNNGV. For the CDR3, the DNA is TGTGCCAGCAGACCCTTTGCGGGTAGAGTGGCAGATACGCAGTATTTT. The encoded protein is CASRPFAGRVADTQYF.

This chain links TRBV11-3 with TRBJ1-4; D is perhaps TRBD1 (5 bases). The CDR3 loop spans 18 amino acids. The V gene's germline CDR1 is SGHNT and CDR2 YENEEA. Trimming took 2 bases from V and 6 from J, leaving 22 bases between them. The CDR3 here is CASSLCSLEGQGDEKLFF. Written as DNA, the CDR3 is TGTGCCAGCAGCTTATGTTCTCTCGAGGGGCAAGGGGATGAAAAACTGTTTTTT.

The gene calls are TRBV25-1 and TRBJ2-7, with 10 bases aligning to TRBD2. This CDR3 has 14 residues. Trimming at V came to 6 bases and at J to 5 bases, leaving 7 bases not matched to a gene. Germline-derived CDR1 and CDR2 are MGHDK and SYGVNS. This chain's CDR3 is CASRLAGGGDEQYF. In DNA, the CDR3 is TGTGCCAGCAGATTAGCGGGAGGAGGCGACGAGCAGTACTTC.

The CDR3, as DNA: TGTGCCAGTAAGACGTTTTCCACTGCGAGCTCCTATAATTCACCCCTCCACTTT. Its protein is CASKTFSTASSYNSPLHF. The V and J genes are TRBV19 and TRBJ1-6; no definite D call. Germline V gives CDR1 LNHDA, CDR2 SQIVND (reference sequence). Trimming stripped 7 bases from V and 0 bases from J, with 19 bases between. The CDR3 contains 18 residues.

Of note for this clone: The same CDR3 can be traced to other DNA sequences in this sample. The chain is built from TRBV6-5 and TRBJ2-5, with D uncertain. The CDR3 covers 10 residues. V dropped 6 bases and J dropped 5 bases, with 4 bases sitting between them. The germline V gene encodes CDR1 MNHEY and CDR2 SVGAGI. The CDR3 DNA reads TGTGCCAGCAGAGGGGAGACCCAGTACTTC. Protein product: CASRGETQYF.

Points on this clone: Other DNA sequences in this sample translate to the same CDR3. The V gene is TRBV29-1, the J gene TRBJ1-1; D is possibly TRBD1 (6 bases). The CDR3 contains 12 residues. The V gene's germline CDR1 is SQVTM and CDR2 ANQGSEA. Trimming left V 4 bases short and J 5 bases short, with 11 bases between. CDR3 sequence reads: CSVGGAGTEAFF. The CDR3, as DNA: TGCAGCGTTGGGGGGGCAGGGACTGAAGCTTTCTTT.

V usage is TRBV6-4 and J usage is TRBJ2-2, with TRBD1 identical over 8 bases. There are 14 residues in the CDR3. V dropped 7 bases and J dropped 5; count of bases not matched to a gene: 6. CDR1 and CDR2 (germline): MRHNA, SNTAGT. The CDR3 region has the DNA TGTGCCAGCACCGGACAGGGCGGAACCGGGGAGCTGTTTTTT. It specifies CASTGQGGTGELFF.

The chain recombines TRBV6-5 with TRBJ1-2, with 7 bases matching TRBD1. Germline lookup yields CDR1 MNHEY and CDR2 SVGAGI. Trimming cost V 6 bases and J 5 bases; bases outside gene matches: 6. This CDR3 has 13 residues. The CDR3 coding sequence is TGTGCCAGCAGGGCGGGACAGAGTTATGGCTACACCTTC. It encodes CASRAGQSYGYTF.

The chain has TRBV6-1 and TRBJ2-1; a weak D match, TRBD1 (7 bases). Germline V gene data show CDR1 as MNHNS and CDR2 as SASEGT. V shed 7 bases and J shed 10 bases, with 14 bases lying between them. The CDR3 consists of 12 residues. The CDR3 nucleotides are TGTGCCAGCAAGGGCAGGGGGAGGGAGCAGTTCTTC. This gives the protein CASKGRGREQFF.

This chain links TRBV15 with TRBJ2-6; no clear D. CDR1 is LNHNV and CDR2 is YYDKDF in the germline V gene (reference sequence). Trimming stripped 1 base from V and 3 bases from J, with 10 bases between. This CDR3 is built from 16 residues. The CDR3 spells CATSRARRVGANVLTF. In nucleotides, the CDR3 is TGTGCCACCAGCAGAGCCCGAAGGGTTGGGGCCAACGTCCTGACTTTC. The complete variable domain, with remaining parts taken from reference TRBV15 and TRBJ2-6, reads DAMVIQNPRYQVTQFGKPVTLSCSQTLNHNVMYWYQQKSSQAPKLLFHYYDKDFNNEADTPDNFQSRRPNTSFCFLDIRSPGLGDTAMYLCATSRARRVGANVLTFGAGSRLTVL.

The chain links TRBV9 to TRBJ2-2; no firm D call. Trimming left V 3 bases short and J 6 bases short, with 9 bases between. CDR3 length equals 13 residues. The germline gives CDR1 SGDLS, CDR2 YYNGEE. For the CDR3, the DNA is TGTGCCAGCAGCGCCGTTAGCTCCGGGGAGCTGTTTTTT. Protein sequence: CASSAVSSGELFF.

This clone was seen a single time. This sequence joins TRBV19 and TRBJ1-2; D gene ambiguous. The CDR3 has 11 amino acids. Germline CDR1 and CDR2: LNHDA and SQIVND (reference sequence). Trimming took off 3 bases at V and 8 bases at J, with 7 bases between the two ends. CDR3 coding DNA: TGTGCCAGTAGTATCGGCGTGGGCTACACCTTC. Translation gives CASSIGVGYTF. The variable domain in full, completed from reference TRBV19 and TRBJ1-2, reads DGGITQSPKYLFRKEGQNVTLSCEQNLNHDAMYWYRQDPGQGLRLIYYSQIVNDFQKGDIAEGYSVSREKKESFPLTVTSAQKNPTAFYLCASSIGVGYTFGSGTRLTVV.

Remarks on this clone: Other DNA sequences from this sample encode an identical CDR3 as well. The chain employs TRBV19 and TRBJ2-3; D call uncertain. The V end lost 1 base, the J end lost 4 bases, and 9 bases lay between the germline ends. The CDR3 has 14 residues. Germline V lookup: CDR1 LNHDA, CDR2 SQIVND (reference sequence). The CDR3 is CASSIGRGADTQYF. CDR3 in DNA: TGTGCCAGTAGTATAGGTCGTGGTGCAGATACGCAGTATTTT.

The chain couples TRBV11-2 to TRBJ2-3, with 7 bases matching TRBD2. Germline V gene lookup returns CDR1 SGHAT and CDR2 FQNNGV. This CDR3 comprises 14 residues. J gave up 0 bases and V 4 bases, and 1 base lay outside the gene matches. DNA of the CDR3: TGTGCCAGCAGCTCACTAGCGAGCACAGATACGCAGTATTTT. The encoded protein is CASSSLASTDTQYF.

The CDR3 DNA sequence: TGTGCCAGTTCCGGGACAGGGGGCACGTCACCCCTCCACTTT. Amino acid sequence: CASSGTGGTSPLHF. This chain uses TRBV10-3 with TRBJ1-6; 12 bases are shared with TRBD1. There are 14 residues in the CDR3. After removal of 10 bases from V and 10 bases from J, the junction contained 8 bases not matched to a gene. CDR1 ENHRY and CDR2 SYGVKD come from the germline V gene.

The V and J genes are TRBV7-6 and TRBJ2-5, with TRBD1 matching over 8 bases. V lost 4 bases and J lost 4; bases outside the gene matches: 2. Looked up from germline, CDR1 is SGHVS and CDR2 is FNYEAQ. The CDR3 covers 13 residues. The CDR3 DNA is TGTGCCAGCAGCTATGGACAGGGAGAGACCCAGTACTTC. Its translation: CASSYGQGETQYF.

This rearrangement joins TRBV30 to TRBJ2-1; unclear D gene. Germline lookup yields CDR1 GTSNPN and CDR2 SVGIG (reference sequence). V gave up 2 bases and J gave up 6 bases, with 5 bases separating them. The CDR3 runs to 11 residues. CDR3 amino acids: CAWSLSNEQFF. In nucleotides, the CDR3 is TGTGCCTGGAGTCTTTCCAATGAGCAGTTCTTC.

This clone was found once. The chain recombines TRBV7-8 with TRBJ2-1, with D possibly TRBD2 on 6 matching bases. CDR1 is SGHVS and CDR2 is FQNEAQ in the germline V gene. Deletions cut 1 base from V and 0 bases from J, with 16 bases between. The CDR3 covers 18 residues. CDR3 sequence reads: CASSLGVSGKSSYNEQFF. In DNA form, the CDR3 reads TGTGCCAGCAGCTTAGGAGTTAGCGGTAAAAGCTCCTACAATGAGCAGTTCTTC.

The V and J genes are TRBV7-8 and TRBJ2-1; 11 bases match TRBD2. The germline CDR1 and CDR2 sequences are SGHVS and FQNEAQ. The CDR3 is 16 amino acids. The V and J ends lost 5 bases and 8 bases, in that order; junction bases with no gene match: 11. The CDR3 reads CASSDRPLAGGDEQFF. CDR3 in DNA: TGTGCCAGCAGCGACCGACCTCTAGCGGGAGGCGATGAGCAGTTCTTC.